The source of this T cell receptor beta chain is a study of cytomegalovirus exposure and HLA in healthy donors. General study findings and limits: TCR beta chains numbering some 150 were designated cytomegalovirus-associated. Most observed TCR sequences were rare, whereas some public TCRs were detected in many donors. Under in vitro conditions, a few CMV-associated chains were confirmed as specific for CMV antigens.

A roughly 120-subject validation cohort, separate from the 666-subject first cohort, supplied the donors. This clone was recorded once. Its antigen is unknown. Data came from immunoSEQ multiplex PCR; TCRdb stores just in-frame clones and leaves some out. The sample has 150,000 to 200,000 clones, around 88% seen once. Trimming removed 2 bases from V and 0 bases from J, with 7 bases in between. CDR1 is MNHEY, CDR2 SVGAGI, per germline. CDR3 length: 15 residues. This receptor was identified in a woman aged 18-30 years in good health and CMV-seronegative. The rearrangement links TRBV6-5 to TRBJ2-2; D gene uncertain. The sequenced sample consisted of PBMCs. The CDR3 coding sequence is TGTGCCAGCAGTTACCGTAGAGCGAACACCGGGGAGCTGTTTTTT. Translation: CASSYRRANTGELFF.